This T cell receptor beta chain was sequenced in a study of post-analysis software for immune sequencing data. Overall study results and limits: Comparison with controls showed significantly lower normalized Chao1 diversity in multiple sclerosis patients. TRBV segments more frequent in patients than in controls numbered five and included TRBV5-6, TRBV5-1 and TRBV20-1.

In the case of this clonotype: Its specificity is unknown.

Presence of unique molecular identifiers characterized the TCR beta cDNA libraries. From the PCR reads, TCRdb called clonotypes with MiXCR, one entry per CDR3 protein. The sample shows 380,000 or so distinct CDR3 sequences, roughly 38% of them seen only once. The V and J ends lost 1 base and 6 bases respectively, with 15 bases between them. The CDR3 loop spans 15 amino acids. The germline V gene encodes CDR1 SGHTA and CDR2 FQGNSA. The clonotype originates from a girl aged 10 to 17 with multiple sclerosis. Material: blood. This chain links TRBV7-2 with TRBJ1-2, with D possibly being TRBD1 (6 bases). CDR3 sequence reads: CASSLGDRIFDGYTF. The DNA for the CDR3 is TGTGCCAGCAGCTTAGGCGACAGGATCTTCGATGGCTACACCTTC. The entire variable domain, with the rest obtained from reference TRBV7-2 and TRBJ1-2, is as follows: GAGVSQSPSNKVTEKGKDVELRCDPISGHTALYWYRQSLGQGLEFLIYFQGNSAPDKSGLPSDRFSAERTGGSVSTLTIQRTQQEDSAVYLCASSLGDRIFDGYTFGSGTRLTVV.